A selection of T cell receptor beta chains follows, all from one sample in a study of OX40 agonist ivuxolimab in advanced cancers. Method: immunoSEQ multiplex PCR; TCRdb's copy keeps in-frame clones and lacks some. The sample consists of 12,000 or so clones, around 83% of them appearing once. This specimen consisted of CD4+ or CD8+ T cells sorted from blood, obtained in a trial of the OX40 agonist ivuxolimab. Source of these receptors: an adult with an advanced solid tumor such as melanoma, head and neck, liver or kidney cancer. The CDR3 runs from the conserved cysteine through the conserved F or W. Each record gives: V gene, D gene, J gene, clone size, CDR3 DNA, CDR3 protein. D genes are given only for firm matches. Clone size is given for some rows only: seen once, a few or many times, or a class if the clone is expanded.

V: TRBV5-1; D: .; J: TRBJ2-5; size: .; DNA: TGCGCCAGCAGCTTTTTGTCCGGGGAGACCCAGTACTTC; CDR3: CASSFLSGETQYF
V: TRBV7-2; D: .; J: TRBJ2-5; size: .; DNA: TGTGCCAGCGGGATGGGGGAAGAGACCCAGTACTTC; CDR3: CASGMGEETQYF
V: TRBV11-2; D: TRBD2; J: TRBJ2-1; size: .; DNA: TGTGCCAGCAGCCTGACCTCTGGGCGCGGGGGGGCCATGCATGAGCAGTTCTTC; CDR3: CASSLTSGRGGAMHEQFF
V: TRBV7-9; D: .; J: TRBJ2-7; size: .; DNA: TGTGCCAGCAGCATAAAGGACAGCTCCTACGAGCAGTACTTC; CDR3: CASSIKDSSYEQYF
V: TRBV4-3; D: .; J: TRBJ1-4; size: .; DNA: TGCGCCAGCAGCCAAGATCGCCGGACCGGAAGCTGGGGTGAAAAACTGTTTTTT; CDR3: CASSQDRRTGSWGEKLFF
V: TRBV11-2; D: .; J: TRBJ1-3; size: once; DNA: TGTGCCAGCAGCCTCGGCGGCTCTGGAAACACCATATATTTT; CDR3: CASSLGGSGNTIYF
V: TRBV20-1; D: .; J: TRBJ2-7; size: .; DNA: TGCAGTGCTAGACAGGGTACCGAGCAGTACTTC; CDR3: CSARQGTEQYF
V: TRBV5-5; D: .; J: TRBJ2-7; size: .; DNA: TGTGCCAGCAGCTTGACCAGCTCCTACGAGCAGTACTTC; CDR3: CASSLTSSYEQYF
V: TRBV7-8; D: TRBD1; J: TRBJ2-1; size: .; DNA: TGTGCCAGCAGCCTGGGACAGGGGGCGAGCAATGAGCAGTTCTTC; CDR3: CASSLGQGASNEQFF
V: TRBV7-8; D: TRBD1; J: TRBJ2-1; size: once; DNA: TGTGCCAGCAGCTTAGTTCTGGGACAGGGCTACAATGAGCAGTTCTTC; CDR3: CASSLVLGQGYNEQFF
V: TRBV7-9; D: .; J: TRBJ2-2; size: .; DNA: TGTGCCAGCTGGTCGGGGATGAGCACCGGGGAGCTGTTTTTT; CDR3: CASWSGMSTGELFF
V: TRBV7-9; D: TRBD2; J: TRBJ2-7; size: .; DNA: TGTGCCAGCACCGAAGGACTAGCAGCCTACGAGCAGTACTTC; CDR3: CASTEGLAAYEQYF
V: TRBV5-6; D: .; J: TRBJ2-1; size: .; DNA: TGTGCCAGCAGCGCGACTAGTAGATATGAGCAGTTCTTC; CDR3: CASSATSRYEQFF
V: TRBV10-3; D: .; J: TRBJ2-7; size: .; DNA: TGTGCCATCAGTGAGCCCGGAGGGGGGGACTCCTACGAGCAGTACTTC; CDR3: CAISEPGGGDSYEQYF
V: TRBV10-3; D: TRBD1; J: TRBJ2-1; size: .; DNA: TGTGCCATCAGTGAGTCGGTGGACAGGGGTCGAAATGAGCAGTTCTTC; CDR3: CAISESVDRGRNEQFF
V: TRBV6-5; D: TRBD2; J: TRBJ2-3; size: .; DNA: TGTGCCAGCACCCCATGGCCCGGGGGAGGGGATACGCAGTATTTT; CDR3: CASTPWPGGGDTQYF
V: TRBV5-6; D: .; J: TRBJ2-1; size: .; DNA: TGTGCCAGCAGCTGGTACAATGAGCAGTTCTTC; CDR3: CASSWYNEQFF
V: TRBV2; D: .; J: TRBJ1-4; size: .; DNA: TGTGCCATCAGGGAGAAAACTACAACTAATGAAAAACTGTTTTTT; CDR3: CAIREKTTTNEKLFF
V: TRBV5-1; D: .; J: TRBJ2-3; size: .; DNA: TGCGCCAGCAGCTTGGTTCCAGATACGCAGTATTTT; CDR3: CASSLVPDTQYF
V: TRBV7-9; D: .; J: TRBJ2-5; size: .; DNA: TGTGCCAGCAGCTTAGGAGCGATAGGGGAGACCCAGTACTTC; CDR3: CASSLGAIGETQYF
V: TRBV13; D: TRBD1; J: TRBJ2-7; size: .; DNA: TGTGCCAGCAGCTTAGACAGGGGATACGAGCAGTACTTC; CDR3: CASSLDRGYEQYF
V: TRBV19; D: TRBD1; J: TRBJ2-2; size: .; DNA: TGTGCCAGTAGTCCCGGGACAGGGGGAACCGGGGAGCTGTTTTTT; CDR3: CASSPGTGGTGELFF
V: TRBV12-5; D: TRBD1; J: TRBJ2-6; size: .; DNA: TGTGCTAGTGGTTTGACCCCGACAGGGGGCGGCTCTGGGGCCAACGTCCTGACTTTC; CDR3: CASGLTPTGGGSGANVLTF